These 29 T cell receptor beta chains were all obtained from the same sample, sequenced in a study of cytomegalovirus exposure and HLA in healthy donors. TCRdb's copy holds only in-frame clones and misses some; the assay was immunoSEQ multiplex PCR. There are about 160,000 clones in the sample; approximately 90% occur only once, and 2.5% to 3% lies in the top ten. Sample: PBMCs. The receptors stem from a young man in good health and CMV-seronegative.

This clone showed up just once. V usage is TRBV28 and J usage is TRBJ2-7; possibly TRBD1 for D (6 bases). The CDR3 extends over 14 amino acids. V lost 5 bases and J lost 3, with 14 bases in between. The germline gives CDR1 MDHEN, CDR2 SYDVKM. The CDR3: CASSLRQEYYEQYV. CDR3 nucleotides: TGTGCCAGCAGTCTCCGACAGGAGTACTACGAGCAGTACGTC.

This clone turned up a few times. The chain employs TRBV27 and TRBJ2-2; possible D gene TRBD1, 5 bases. CDR1 MNHEY and CDR2 SMNVEV come from the germline V gene (reference sequence). V was cut by 5 bases and J by 4 bases, with 17 bases left in between. The CDR3 sequence is 16 residues long. CDR3 sequence: CASSIYWSTVTGELFF. CDR3 nucleotide sequence: TGTGCCAGCAGTATTTACTGGTCGACAGTCACCGGGGAGCTGTTTTTT.

The chain carries TRBV2 and TRBJ2-6; no definite D call. Trimming cost V 6 bases and J 1 base, with 10 bases left between them. The CDR3 is 15 residues long. The germline CDR1 and CDR2 sequences are SNHLY and FYNNEI. The CDR3 reads CASRTGGSGANVLTF. The DNA for the CDR3 is TGTGCCAGCAGGACTGGTGGGTCTGGGGCCAACGTCCTGACTTTC.

The chain links TRBV14 to TRBJ2-1; D not certain. V lost 0 bases to trimming and J lost 2 bases, with 5 bases between them. Germline-derived CDR1 and CDR2 are SGHDN and FVKESK. The CDR3 spans 14 residues. CDR3 sequence reads: CASSQDGPYNEQFF. The CDR3 DNA reads TGTGCCAGCAGCCAAGACGGTCCCTACAATGAGCAGTTCTTC.

This CDR3 reads CASSLGQGLGEQYF. DNA for the CDR3: TGTGCCAGCAGTCTCGGACAGGGGCTCGGGGAGCAGTACTTC. This chain joins TRBV27 and TRBJ2-7; the match to TRBD1 covers 9 bases. The CDR3 length is 14 residues. The trim removed 5 bases at V and 7 bases at J, leaving 9 bases unmatched. The V gene's germline CDR1 is MNHEY and CDR2 SMNVEV (reference sequence).

The V gene is TRBV29-1, the J gene TRBJ1-1, with a weak D call TRBD1 (6 bases). This CDR3 has 11 amino acids. Germline lookup yields CDR1 SQVTM and CDR2 ANQGSEA. Trimming removed 6 bases at V and 7 bases at J, with 12 bases between. CDR3 sequence (DNA): TGCAGCGTCCTAGGGGGGGGTGAAGCTTTCTTT. This sequence encodes CSVLGGGEAFF.

The chain links TRBV6-5 to TRBJ2-1, with TRBD2 identical over 11 bases. The CDR3 sequence is 15 residues long. J lost 6 bases, V lost 0 bases, and 1 base had no gene match. Germline V gene data show CDR1 as MNHEY and CDR2 as SVGAGI. As DNA, the CDR3 is TGTGCCAGCAGTTACTCGCTAGCGGGAGGCAATGAGCAGTTCTTC. Protein product: CASSYSLAGGNEQFF.

The chain has TRBV28 and TRBJ1-1; 9 bases agree with TRBD1. The V and J ends lost 8 bases and 8 bases, in that order; junction bases with no gene match: 6. CDR3 size: 12 residues. The V gene's germline CDR1 is MDHEN and CDR2 SYDVKM. The CDR3 bases are TGTGCCAGCCCGGGACAGGGCAAAGAAGCTTTCTTT. It yields the protein CASPGQGKEAFF. Full variable domain (outside the CDR3, taken from reference TRBV28 and TRBJ1-1): DVKVTQSSRYLVKRTGEKVFLECVQDMDHENMFWYRQDPGLGLRLIYFSYDVKMKEKGDIPEGYSVSREKKERFSLILESASTNQTSMYLCASPGQGKEAFFGQGTRLTVV.

V usage is TRBV15 and J usage is TRBJ2-1, with D tentatively TRBD2 (5 bases). V was shortened by 0 bases and J by 7 bases, with 10 bases between the two germline ends. Per the germline V gene, CDR1 is LNHNV and CDR2 is YYDKDF (reference sequence). This CDR3 comprises 14 residues. The CDR3 loop is CATSRDLGRNEQFF. CDR3 sequence (DNA): TGTGCCACCAGCAGAGATCTTGGGAGAAATGAGCAGTTCTTC.

The rearrangement joins TRBV27 to TRBJ2-3, with no clear D. Trimming removed 6 bases from V and 2 bases from J, with 6 bases in between. Germline V gene lookup returns CDR1 MNHEY and CDR2 SMNVEV (reference sequence). This CDR3 contains 12 residues. The CDR3 sequence is CASSHSTDTQYF. In DNA form, the CDR3 reads TGTGCCAGCAGCCACTCCACAGATACGCAGTATTTT.

The CDR3 region has the DNA TGTGCCAGCACTATTTCGGCGGCGGGAGGCTCCTACAATGAGCAGTTCTTC. Encoded protein: CASTISAAGGSYNEQFF. This rearrangement joins TRBV27 to TRBJ2-1; TRBD2 matches at 8 bases. V was clipped by 7 bases and J by 0 bases; unmatched bases: 11. This CDR3 is 17 amino acids long. Germline V gene data show CDR1 as MNHEY and CDR2 as SMNVEV (reference sequence).

The V gene is TRBV5-5, the J gene TRBJ1-5; D possibly corresponds to TRBD1 (6 bases). V was clipped by 5 bases and J by 3 bases, with 12 bases between them. Germline V lookup: CDR1 SGHKS, CDR2 YYEKEE (reference sequence). This CDR3 comprises 14 residues. The CDR3 DNA reads as TGTGCCAGCAGTTTTCAGGGGCCCAATCAGCCCCAGCATTTT. Encoded protein: CASSFQGPNQPQHF.

Only one count was recorded for this clone. The chain uses TRBV18 and TRBJ1-3; possible D gene TRBD1, 6 bases. The CDR3 is made up of 15 amino acids. Looked up from germline, CDR1 is KGHSH and CDR2 is LQKENI. V lost 4 bases to trimming and J lost 0 bases, with 10 bases between them. The CDR3 nucleotides read TGTGCCAGCTCACGGACGGACAGCTCTGGAAACACCATATATTTT. This gives the protein CASSRTDSSGNTIYF.

J is TRBJ1-1 and V is TRBV6-1; D is unclear. The CDR3 length is 12 residues. Germline CDR1 is MNHNS and CDR2 is SASEGT. Trimming took off 9 bases at V and 8 bases at J, with 16 bases between the two ends. The CDR3 DNA is TGTGCCAGTTCAGGTTCCGGCCGCGAAGCTTTCTTT. It specifies CASSGSGREAFF.

The chain employs TRBV5-1 and TRBJ2-1; D is possibly TRBD2 (6 bases). CDR3 length: 14 amino acids. Trimming left V 2 bases short and J 2 bases short, with 8 bases between. In germline, CDR1 is SGHRS, CDR2 YFSETQ. CDR3 sequence (DNA): TGCGCCAGCAGCTTATCGGGAGCCTACAATGAGCAGTTCTTC. It codes for CASSLSGAYNEQFF.

V gene TRBV7-9 combines with J gene TRBJ2-7; D gene uncertain. The germline gives CDR1 SEHNR, CDR2 FQNEAQ (reference sequence). V lost 3 bases to trimming and J lost 3 bases, with 6 bases between them. The CDR3 has 12 residues. CDR3 sequence reads: CASSLNSYEQYF. In DNA form, the CDR3 reads TGTGCCAGCAGCTTGAACAGCTACGAGCAGTACTTC.

This clone was seen just once. The sample carries other DNA sequences with the same CDR3. The DNA of the CDR3 is TGTGCCAGCAGCCTCGGACAGGGGGCCTACGAGCAGTACTTC. It translates to CASSLGQGAYEQYF. The chain uses TRBV7-8 and TRBJ2-7; 10 bases line up with TRBD1. Germline CDR1 and CDR2: SGHVS and FQNEAQ. The CDR3 consists of 14 residues. The V segment lost 5 bases and the J segment 2 bases; nucleotides outside the gene matches: 3.

The genes are TRBV18 and TRBJ1-1, with D tentatively TRBD1 (6 bases). This CDR3 has 14 amino acids. The germline V gene encodes CDR1 KGHSH and CDR2 LQKENI. V lost 0 bases and J 8 bases, leaving 13 bases between the germline ends. The CDR3 DNA reads as TGTGCCAGCTCACCACCACCGGGGGGCAAGGAAGCTTTCTTT. This sequence encodes CASSPPPGGKEAFF.

The V call is TRBV29-1, the J call TRBJ2-4; 8 nucleotides match TRBD1. V trimming: 4 bases; J trimming: 8 bases; junction bases outside the gene matches: 7. The CDR3 loop spans 13 amino acids. Germline CDR1 SQVTM, CDR2 ANQGSEA. CDR3 protein: CSVGPSGGYIQYF. CDR3 DNA: TGCAGCGTTGGCCCGTCAGGGGGCTACATTCAGTACTTC.

The CDR3 here is CASSFIGTKNSAGELFF. The CDR3 DNA is TGTGCCAGCAGCTTCATCGGGACTAAAAATTCGGCCGGGGAGCTGTTTTTT. The chain employs TRBV11-2 and TRBJ2-2, with 7 bases identical to TRBD2. V shed 3 bases and J 6 bases; nucleotides not matched to a gene: 13. Germline assignment: CDR1 SGHAT and CDR2 FQNNGV. CDR3 length equals 17 residues.

The chain is built from TRBV2 and TRBJ2-1; 7 bases align to TRBD2. The CDR3 has 15 amino acids. With 4 bases clipped from V and 2 bases from J, the junction kept 5 bases outside the gene matches. Per the germline V gene, CDR1 is SNHLY and CDR2 is FYNNEI. For the CDR3, the DNA is TGTGCCAGCAGTGTTGGCGGGAGCACCTACAATGAGCAGTTCTTC. It is translated as CASSVGGSTYNEQFF.

This clone was detected only once. The V gene is TRBV5-6, the J gene TRBJ1-5, with 8 nucleotides matching TRBD1. The V and J ends lost 3 bases and 4 bases, in that order; junction bases with no gene match: 3. Germline CDR1 reads SGHDT; CDR2 reads YYEEEE. The CDR3 length is 14 residues. The CDR3 loop reads CASSWGQANQPQHF. In nucleotides, the CDR3 is TGTGCCAGCAGCTGGGGACAGGCTAATCAGCCCCAGCATTTT.

This chain uses TRBV6-5 with TRBJ2-4, with D possibly TRBD1 on 6 matching bases. Trimming took 8 bases from V and 4 from J, leaving 15 bases between them. Germline V CDR1 and CDR2: MNHEY, SVGAGI. The CDR3 spans 14 residues. DNA for the CDR3: TGTGCCAGCGCCCCAGGGGCAGGGAAAAACATTCAGTACTTC. Translating gives CASAPGAGKNIQYF.

The chain couples TRBV7-6 to TRBJ2-6, with D perhaps TRBD1 (6 bases). Germline CDR1 and CDR2: SGHVS and FNYEAQ. The CDR3 spans 16 residues. Deletions cut 5 bases from V and 2 bases from J, with 13 bases between. The chain's CDR3 is CASSATGNPGANVLTF. In DNA, the CDR3 is TGTGCCAGCAGCGCAACAGGGAACCCTGGGGCCAACGTCCTGACTTTC.

The gene calls are TRBV18 and TRBJ2-5; 7 bases align to TRBD2. V trimming: 1 base; J trimming: 2 bases; junction bases outside the gene matches: 4. The CDR3 spans 15 residues. Looked up from germline, CDR1 is KGHSH and CDR2 is LQKENI. This CDR3 reads CASSPQASGQETQYF. The CDR3, as DNA: TGTGCCAGCTCACCACAGGCTAGCGGTCAAGAGACCCAGTACTTC.

This chain uses TRBV5-4 with TRBJ2-2; D perhaps matches TRBD2 (5 bases). CDR3 length equals 15 residues. Germline-derived CDR1 and CDR2 are SGHNT and YYREEE (reference sequence). Trimming left V 4 bases short and J 5 bases short, with 15 bases between. DNA for the CDR3: TGTGCCAGCAGCGCCGTACGGGAATTAACCGGGGAGCTGTTTTTT. Protein: CASSAVRELTGELFF. Variable domain in full (rest from reference TRBV5-4 and TRBJ2-2): ETGVTQSPTHLIKTRGQQVTLRCSSQSGHNTVSWYQQALGQGPQFIFQYYREEENGRGNFPPRFSGLQFPNYSSELNVNALELDDSALYLCASSAVRELTGELFFGEGSRLTVL.

This chain links TRBV10-1 with TRBJ1-1; 9 bases map to TRBD1. J was trimmed by 5 bases and V by 8 bases; bases with no gene match: 12. The germline CDR1 and CDR2 sequences are WNHNN and SYGVQD (reference sequence). The CDR3 contains 15 residues. The CDR3 DNA reads as TGCGCCAGCCGTCCTGAACAGGGGGCAAATACTGAAGCTTTCTTT. Residues: CASRPEQGANTEAFF.

This chain joins TRBV6-5 and TRBJ1-5, with TRBD1 identical over 9 bases. Trimming cost V 4 bases and J 6 bases; bases outside gene matches: 4. Germline loops: CDR1 MNHEY, CDR2 SVGAGI. CDR3 length: 14 residues. The CDR3 DNA reads TGTGCCAGCAGTTTGACAGGGGGAAGTCAGCCCCAGCATTTT. Amino acid sequence: CASSLTGGSQPQHF.

The chain has TRBV5-6 and TRBJ2-7; weak D call: TRBD1 (6 bases). V was cut by 4 bases and J by 3 bases, with 14 bases left in between. From germline, CDR1 is SGHDT and CDR2 YYEEEE. The CDR3 extends over 14 amino acids. Here the CDR3 reads CASSPATGFYEQYF. CDR3 nucleotides: TGTGCCAGCAGCCCCGCGACAGGTTTCTACGAGCAGTACTTC.